The sequence of this T cell receptor (beta chain) was determined in a study of T cells in localized non-small cell lung cancer. Broader study findings: Adjacent lung had a median around 60 of the 100 largest tumor clones.

TCRdb keeps only in-frame clones here, not all; method: immunoSEQ multiplex PCR. The table records tens of thousands of clones, 80% of them present only once. Comments on this clone: Its antigen is undetermined.

The receptor's source is a male donor aged 60 or over with stage III squamous cell lung carcinoma. The source material was peripheral blood, sampled before any cancer treatment.

The CDR3: CASSPGTDTQYF. The CDR3 DNA reads TGTGCCAGCAGCCCAGGAACAGATACGCAGTATTTT. The V gene is TRBV11-1, the J gene TRBJ2-3; no clear D. CDR3 size: 12 residues. Trimming took 5 bases from V and 3 from J, leaving 6 bases between them. CDR1 SGHAT and CDR2 FQDESV come from the germline V gene (reference sequence).